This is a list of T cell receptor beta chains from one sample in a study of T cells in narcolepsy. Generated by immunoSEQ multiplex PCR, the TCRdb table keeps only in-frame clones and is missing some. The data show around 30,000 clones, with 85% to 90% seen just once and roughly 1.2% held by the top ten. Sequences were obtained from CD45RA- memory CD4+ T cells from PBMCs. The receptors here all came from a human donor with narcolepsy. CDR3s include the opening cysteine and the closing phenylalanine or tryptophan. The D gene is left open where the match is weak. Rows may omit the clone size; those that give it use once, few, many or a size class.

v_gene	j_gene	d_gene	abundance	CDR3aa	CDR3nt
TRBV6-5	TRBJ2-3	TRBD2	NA	CASQGGNTDTQYF	TGTGCCAGCCAGGGAGGGAACACAGATACGCAGTATTTT
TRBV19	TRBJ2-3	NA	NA	CASRSGTMTDTQYF	TGTGCCAGTAGAAGCGGCACCATGACAGATACGCAGTATTTT
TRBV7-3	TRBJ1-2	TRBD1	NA	CASSLTGGQTIYGYTF	TGTGCCAGCAGCTTAACAGGGGGCCAGACCATCTATGGCTACACCTTC
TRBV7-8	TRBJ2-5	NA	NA	CASNRGEETQYF	TGTGCCAGCAATCGTGGTGAGGAGACCCAGTACTTC
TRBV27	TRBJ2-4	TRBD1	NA	CASRGQGLVTDIQYF	TGTGCCAGCAGGGGACAGGGACTGGTAACAGACATTCAGTACTTC
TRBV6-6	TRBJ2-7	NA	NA	CASSYSSSYEQYF	TGTGCCAGCAGTTATAGTAGCAGCTACGAGCAGTACTTC
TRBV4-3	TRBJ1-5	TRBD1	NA	CASSQEVGQGAYQPQHF	TGCGCCAGCAGCCAAGAGGTGGGACAGGGGGCTTATCAGCCCCAGCATTTT
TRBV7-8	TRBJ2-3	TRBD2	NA	CASRGLAGGYRTQADTQYF	TGTGCCAGCAGGGGACTAGCGGGAGGGTACCGCACTCAGGCAGATACGCAGTATTTT
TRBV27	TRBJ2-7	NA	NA	CASSRPGVGEQYF	TGTGCCAGCAGTCGGCCTGGGGTAGGAGAGCAGTACTTC
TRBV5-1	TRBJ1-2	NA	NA	CASSLEEGRDGYTF	TGCGCCAGCAGCTTGGAAGAGGGGAGAGATGGCTACACCTTC
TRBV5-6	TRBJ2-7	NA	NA	CASSLLQASYEQYF	TGTGCCAGCAGCTTGCTGCAGGCCTCCTACGAGCAGTACTTC
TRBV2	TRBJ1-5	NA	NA	CASSDGLWGAQHF	TGTGCCAGCAGTGACGGGTTGTGGGGGGCCCAGCATTTT
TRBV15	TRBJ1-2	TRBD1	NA	CATSRAPGQGGGYTF	TGTGCCACCAGCAGAGCACCGGGACAGGGAGGTGGCTACACCTTC
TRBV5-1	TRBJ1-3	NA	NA	CASSLEGPLSGNTIYF	TGCGCCAGCAGCTTGGAGGGACCGCTCTCTGGAAACACCATATATTTT
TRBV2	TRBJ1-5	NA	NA	CASLDRLNQPQHF	TGTGCCAGTTTGGACAGACTTAATCAGCCCCAGCATTTT
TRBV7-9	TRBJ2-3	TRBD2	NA	CASSPLKRLAGGTDTQYF	TGTGCCAGCAGCCCGCTCAAGAGACTAGCGGGGGGCACAGATACGCAGTATTTT
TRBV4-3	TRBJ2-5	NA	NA	CASSQEGGSSETQYF	TGCGCCAGCAGCCAAGAAGGGGGGTCGTCGGAGACCCAGTACTTC
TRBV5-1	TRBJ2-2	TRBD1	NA	CASSWWGQGTGELFF	TGCGCCAGCAGCTGGTGGGGACAGGGTACCGGGGAGCTGTTTTTT
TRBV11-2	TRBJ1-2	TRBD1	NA	CASSSTGYYGYTF	TGTGCCAGCAGCTCGACAGGGTACTATGGCTACACCTTC
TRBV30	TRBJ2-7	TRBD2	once	CAWSRGELYEQYF	TGTGCCTGGTCCCGGGGGGAGTTGTACGAGCAGTACTTC
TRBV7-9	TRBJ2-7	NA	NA	CASSWTERLPYEQYF	TGTGCCAGCAGCTGGACAGAACGACTACCCTACGAGCAGTACTTC
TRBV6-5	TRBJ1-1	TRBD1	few	CASSQTTTGTAEAFF	TGTGCCAGCAGTCAAACAACTACAGGGACAGCTGAAGCTTTCTTT
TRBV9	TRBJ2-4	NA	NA	CASSVDPQDGVKNIQYF	TGTGCCAGCAGCGTAGATCCCCAGGACGGGGTGAAAAACATTCAGTACTTC
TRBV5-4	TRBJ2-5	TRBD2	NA	CASSLTSGAQETQYF	TGTGCCAGCAGCTTGACTAGCGGAGCTCAAGAGACCCAGTACTTC
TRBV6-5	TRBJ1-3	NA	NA	CASSSQGFGNTIYF	TGTGCCAGCAGTTCGCAGGGTTTTGGAAACACCATATATTTT
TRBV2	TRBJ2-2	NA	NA	CASGQGQANTGELFF	TGTGCCAGCGGACAAGGACAAGCCAACACCGGGGAGCTGTTTTTT
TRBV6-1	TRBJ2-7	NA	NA	CASSQTDRSSYEQYF	TGTGCCAGCAGTCAGACTGACAGAAGCTCCTACGAGCAGTACTTC
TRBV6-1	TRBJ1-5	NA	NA	CASSNAYRNQPQHF	TGTGCCAGCAGTAATGCTTACCGCAATCAGCCCCAGCATTTT
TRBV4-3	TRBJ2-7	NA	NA	CASSQDWAASYEQYF	TGCGCCAGCAGCCAAGATTGGGCAGCCAGCTACGAGCAGTACTTC
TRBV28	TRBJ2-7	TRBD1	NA	CASPPTGTGFYEQYF	TGTGCCAGCCCCCCAACGGGGACAGGTTTTTACGAGCAGTACTTC
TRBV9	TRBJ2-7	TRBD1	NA	CASSVEEGADEQYF	TGTGCCAGCAGCGTAGAAGAGGGGGCCGACGAGCAGTACTTC
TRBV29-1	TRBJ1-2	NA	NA	CSVDGRGHGYTF	TGCAGCGTTGATGGCAGAGGGCATGGCTACACCTTC
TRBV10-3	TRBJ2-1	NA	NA	CAISGVGSYNEQFF	TGTGCCATCAGTGGGGTGGGCTCCTACAATGAGCAGTTCTTC
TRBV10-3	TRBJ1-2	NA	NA	CAISDPTGGYTF	TGTGCCATCAGTGACCCTACGGGGGGCTACACCTTC
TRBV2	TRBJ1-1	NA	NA	CASSDGGRFGTEAFF	TGTGCCAGCAGTGACGGGGGGCGATTCGGCACTGAAGCTTTCTTT
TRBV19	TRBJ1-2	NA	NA	CASSISPPYGYTF	TGTGCCAGTAGTATCAGCCCACCCTATGGCTACACCTTC
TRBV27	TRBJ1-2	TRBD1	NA	CASSTGQGGNGYTF	TGTGCCAGCAGTACGGGACAGGGGGGCAATGGCTACACCTTC
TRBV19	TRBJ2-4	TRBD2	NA	CASSPLEAGDIQYF	TGTGCCAGCTCCCCGCTGGAGGCGGGGGACATTCAGTACTTC
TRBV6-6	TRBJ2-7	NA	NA	CASSYAGGSYEQYF	TGTGCCAGCAGTTACGCAGGAGGATCCTACGAGCAGTACTTC
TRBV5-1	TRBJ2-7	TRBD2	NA	CASSLGLAGGPSEQYF	TGCGCCAGCAGCTTGGGACTAGCGGGGGGGCCCAGCGAGCAGTACTTC
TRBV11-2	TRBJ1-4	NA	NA	CASSLGQLNEKLFF	TGTGCCAGCAGCTTAGGACAGCTTAATGAAAAACTGTTTTTT
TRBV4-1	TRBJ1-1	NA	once	CASSPPLGGITEAFF	TGCGCCAGCAGCCCCCCTCTAGGGGGGATCACTGAAGCTTTCTTT
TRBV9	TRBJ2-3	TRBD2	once	CASSVTSGATDTQYF	TGTGCCAGCAGCGTGACTAGCGGGGCTACAGATACGCAGTATTTT
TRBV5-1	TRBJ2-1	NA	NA	CASSPRPGDEQFF	TGCGCCAGCAGTCCAAGACCGGGGGATGAGCAGTTCTTC
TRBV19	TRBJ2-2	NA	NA	CASSIEVGELFF	TGTGCCAGTAGTATCGAAGTCGGGGAGCTGTTTTTT
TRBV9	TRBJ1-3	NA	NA	CASSVAAASGNTIYF	TGTGCCAGCAGCGTAGCGGCAGCCTCTGGAAACACCATATATTTT